These 9 T cell receptor beta chains were sequenced from one sample in a study of PD-L1 blockade in urothelial cancer. Clones were read by immunoSEQ multiplex PCR, and TCRdb kept only the in-frame ones, dropping some. The data contain 85,000 to 95,000 clones, roughly nine tenths of them singletons. Time point here: pretreatment peripheral blood. The material sequenced was PBMCs, taken around atezolizumab (anti-PD-L1) treatment. Receptor source: a woman of 80 years or more with urothelial cancer.

The J gene is TRBJ2-7, the V gene TRBV7-9, with D perhaps TRBD1 (6 bases). From germline, CDR1 is SEHNR and CDR2 FQNEAQ (reference sequence). V lost 5 bases, J lost 3 bases, and 23 bases lay in between. This CDR3 is built from 17 residues. This CDR3 is CASSGTGMGTGYYEQYF. Written as DNA, the CDR3 is TGTGCCAGCAGCGGAACAGGGATGGGGACGGGCTACTACGAGCAGTACTTC. Combining the CDR3 with reference TRBV7-9 and TRBJ2-7 gives the whole variable domain DTGVSQNPRHKITKRGQNVTFRCDPISEHNRLYWYRQTLGQGPEFLTYFQNEAQLEKSRLLSDRFSAERPKGSFSTLEIQRTEQGDSAMYLCASSGTGMGTGYYEQYFGPGTRLTVT.

The J gene is TRBJ2-7, the V gene TRBV28; TRBD1 aligns across 7 bases. Germline loops: CDR1 MDHEN, CDR2 SYDVKM. Trimming cost V 8 bases and J 2 bases; bases outside gene matches: 6. CDR3 length: 13 amino acids. The CDR3: CASRGGSPYEQYF. For the CDR3, the DNA is TGTGCCAGCCGAGGGGGCTCCCCCTACGAGCAGTACTTC.

The chain recombines TRBV5-1 with TRBJ2-5; 14 bases agree with TRBD2. This CDR3 contains 15 residues. Germline lookup yields CDR1 SGHRS and CDR2 YFSETQ. V shed 4 bases and J 7 bases; nucleotides not matched to a gene: 6. CDR3 in amino acids: CASSMGLAGEGTQYF. Written as DNA, the CDR3 is TGCGCCAGCAGCATGGGACTAGCGGGAGAGGGGACCCAGTACTTC.

V gene TRBV25-1 combines with J gene TRBJ2-2, with TRBD2 matching over 8 bases. This CDR3 has 16 residues. Germline V gene data show CDR1 as MGHDK and CDR2 as SYGVNS. V dropped 6 bases and J dropped 4; count of bases not matched to a gene: 10. CDR3 in DNA: TGTGCCAGCAGGAAACCGGGACTAGGGGCCACCGGGGAGCTGTTTTTT. This translates into CASRKPGLGATGELFF.

The chain recombines TRBV19 with TRBJ2-2, with 9 nucleotides matching TRBD2. The CDR3 length is 15 residues. CDR1 and CDR2 from the germline V gene are LNHDA and SQIVND (reference sequence). V lost 7 bases to trimming and J lost 6 bases; unmatched junction nucleotides: 9. The CDR3 region is CASNLLGGGAGELFF. The CDR3 region has the DNA TGTGCCAGTAATCTCTTAGGCGGGGGGGCCGGGGAGCTGTTTTTT. Filled out from reference TRBV19 and TRBJ2-2, the complete variable domain reads DGGITQSPKYLFRKEGQNVTLSCEQNLNHDAMYWYRQDPGQGLRLIYYSQIVNDFQKGDIAEGYSVSREKKESFPLTVTSAQKNPTAFYLCASNLLGGGAGELFFGEGSRLTVL.

The rearrangement uses TRBV19 and TRBJ1-3; D might be TRBD1 (5 bases). Trimming removed 4 bases from V and 1 base from J, with 14 bases in between. The CDR3 is 16 residues long. The germline V gene has CDR1 LNHDA and CDR2 SQIVND (reference sequence). CDR3 in amino acids: CASSRIRGASGNTIYF. The CDR3 coding sequence is TGTGCCAGTAGTAGGATTCGCGGGGCGTCTGGAAACACCATATATTTT.

This chain links TRBV29-1 with TRBJ1-2; TRBD1 matches at 8 bases. The CDR3 runs to 17 residues. Germline CDR1 and CDR2: SQVTM and ANQGSEA. Trimming removed 0 bases from V and 0 bases from J; junction bases left unmatched: 9. CDR3 DNA: TGCAGCGTTGAAGATACTAGACAGGGGTCAGCTAACTATGGCTACACCTTC. It translates to CSVEDTRQGSANYGYTF.

The DNA for the CDR3 is TGTGCCAGCTCACAGAGCCCCGGGGCCAACGTCCTGACTTTC. The encoded protein is CASSQSPGANVLTF. J is TRBJ2-6 and V is TRBV28; D is unresolved. This CDR3 has 14 amino acids. CDR1 MDHEN and CDR2 SYDVKM come from the germline V gene. Trimming cost V 8 bases and J 4 bases, with 12 bases left between them.

The genes are TRBV18 and TRBJ1-5, with 7 bases identical to TRBD1. This CDR3 is built from 14 residues. The J segment lost 3 bases and the V segment lost 3 bases, leaving 2 bases of the junction unmatched. Germline CDR1 is KGHSH and CDR2 is LQKENI. CDR3 in DNA: TGTGCCAGCTCACCTGGGACAGCCAATCAGCCCCAGCATTTT. Translation: CASSPGTANQPQHF. Filled out from reference TRBV18 and TRBJ1-5, the complete variable domain reads NAGVMQNPRHLVRRRGQEARLRCSPMKGHSHVYWYRQLPEEGLKFMVYLQKENIIDESGMPKERFSAEFPKEGPSILRIQQVVRGDSAAYFCASSPGTANQPQHFGDGTRLSIL.